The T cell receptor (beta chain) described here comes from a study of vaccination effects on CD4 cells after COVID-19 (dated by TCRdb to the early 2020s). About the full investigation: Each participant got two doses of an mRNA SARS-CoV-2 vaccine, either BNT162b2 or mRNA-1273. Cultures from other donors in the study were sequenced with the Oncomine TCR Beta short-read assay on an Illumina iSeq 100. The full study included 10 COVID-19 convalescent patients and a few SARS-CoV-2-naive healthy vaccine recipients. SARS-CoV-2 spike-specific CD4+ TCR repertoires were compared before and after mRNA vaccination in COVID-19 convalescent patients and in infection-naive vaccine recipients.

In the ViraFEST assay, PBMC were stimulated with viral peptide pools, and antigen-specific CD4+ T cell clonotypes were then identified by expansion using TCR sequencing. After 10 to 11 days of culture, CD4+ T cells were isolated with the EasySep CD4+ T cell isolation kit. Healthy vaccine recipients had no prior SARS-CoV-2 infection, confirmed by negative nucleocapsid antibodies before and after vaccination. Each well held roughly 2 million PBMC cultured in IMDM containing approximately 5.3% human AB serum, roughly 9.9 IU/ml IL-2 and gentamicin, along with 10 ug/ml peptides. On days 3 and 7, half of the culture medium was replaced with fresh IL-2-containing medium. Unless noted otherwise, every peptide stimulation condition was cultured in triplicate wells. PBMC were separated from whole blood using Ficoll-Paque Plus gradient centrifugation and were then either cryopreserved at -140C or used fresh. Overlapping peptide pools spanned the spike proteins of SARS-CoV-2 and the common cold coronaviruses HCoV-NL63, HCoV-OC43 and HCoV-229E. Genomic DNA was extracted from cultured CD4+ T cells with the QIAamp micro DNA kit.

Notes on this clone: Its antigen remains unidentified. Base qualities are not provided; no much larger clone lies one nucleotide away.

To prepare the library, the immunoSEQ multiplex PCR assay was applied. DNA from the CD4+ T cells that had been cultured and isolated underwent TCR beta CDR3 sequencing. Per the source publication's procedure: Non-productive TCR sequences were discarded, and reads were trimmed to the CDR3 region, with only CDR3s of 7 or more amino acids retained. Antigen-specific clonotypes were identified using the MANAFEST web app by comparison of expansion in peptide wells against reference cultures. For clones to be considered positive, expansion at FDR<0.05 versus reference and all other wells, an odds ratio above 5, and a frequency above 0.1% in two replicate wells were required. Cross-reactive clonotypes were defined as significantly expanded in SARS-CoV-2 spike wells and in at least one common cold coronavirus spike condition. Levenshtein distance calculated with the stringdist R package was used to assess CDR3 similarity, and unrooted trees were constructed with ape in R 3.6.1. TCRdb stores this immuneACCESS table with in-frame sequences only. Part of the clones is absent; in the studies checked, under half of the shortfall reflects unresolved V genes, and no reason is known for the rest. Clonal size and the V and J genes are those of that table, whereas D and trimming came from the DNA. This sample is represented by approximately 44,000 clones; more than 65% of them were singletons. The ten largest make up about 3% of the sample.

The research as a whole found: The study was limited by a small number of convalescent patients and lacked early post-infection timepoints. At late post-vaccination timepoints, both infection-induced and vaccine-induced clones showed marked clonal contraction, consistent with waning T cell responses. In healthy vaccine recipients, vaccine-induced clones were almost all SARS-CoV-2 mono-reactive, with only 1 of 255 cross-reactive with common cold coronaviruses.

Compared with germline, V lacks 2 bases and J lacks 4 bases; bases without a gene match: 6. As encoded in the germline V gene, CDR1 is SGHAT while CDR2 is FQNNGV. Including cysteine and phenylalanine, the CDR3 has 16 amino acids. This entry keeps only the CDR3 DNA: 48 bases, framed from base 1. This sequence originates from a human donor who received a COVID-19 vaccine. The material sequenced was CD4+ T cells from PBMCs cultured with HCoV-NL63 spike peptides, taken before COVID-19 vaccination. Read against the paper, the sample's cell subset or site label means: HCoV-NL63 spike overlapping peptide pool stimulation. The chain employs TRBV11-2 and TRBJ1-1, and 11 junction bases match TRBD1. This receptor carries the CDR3 CASSLNFGTGGTEAFF. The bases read TGTGCCAGCAGCTTAAACTTCGGGACAGGGGGCACTGAAGCTTTCTTT.